The source of this TCR beta chain is a study of shared clonotypes between healthy human individuals. Sequenced by immunoSEQ multiplex PCR; TCRdb stores in-frame clones only, minus some. The table has 2 million to 3 million clones, under 95% seen once. This clone came up a few times. The sample comprised naive CD4+ T cells from PBMCs. Subset specified: CD45RA+ positively selected. The TCR comes from a man between 18 and 35 years old in good health. Some clones in this sample may be carry-over from other donors' samples.

Here the CDR3 reads CASRATGATAYGYTF. In DNA, the CDR3 is TGTGCCAGCAGGGCGACAGGGGCGACGGCCTATGGCTACACCTTC. The chain employs TRBV6-5 and TRBJ1-2, with 8 positions matching TRBD1. CDR1 is MNHEY, CDR2 SVGAGI, per germline. The CDR3 extends over 15 amino acids. After removal of 6 bases from V and 4 bases from J, the junction contained 10 bases not matched to a gene.